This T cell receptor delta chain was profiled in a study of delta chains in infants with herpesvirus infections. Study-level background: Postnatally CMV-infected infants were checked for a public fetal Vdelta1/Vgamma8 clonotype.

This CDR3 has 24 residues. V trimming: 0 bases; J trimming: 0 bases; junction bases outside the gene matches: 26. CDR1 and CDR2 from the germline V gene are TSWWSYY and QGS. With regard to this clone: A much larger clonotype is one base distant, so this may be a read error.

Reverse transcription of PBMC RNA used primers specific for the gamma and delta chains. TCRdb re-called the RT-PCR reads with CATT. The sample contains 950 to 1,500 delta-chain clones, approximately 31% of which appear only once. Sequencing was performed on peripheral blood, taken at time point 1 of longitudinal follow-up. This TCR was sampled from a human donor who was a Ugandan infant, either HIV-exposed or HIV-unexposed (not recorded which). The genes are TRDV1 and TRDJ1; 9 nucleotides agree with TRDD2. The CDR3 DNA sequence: TGTGCTCTTGGGGAACTACTTAACCCGCCTTCCTACTTACTGGGGAAGCCGTACACCGATAAACTCATCTTT. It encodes CALGELLNPPSYLLGKPYTDKLIF.